The following is a T cell receptor beta chain sequence with its context. Its antigen is not identified. This specimen comes from a study of blood T cells in healthy people across ages. General observations from the study: Considered underestimates were the diversity estimates obtained from one million T cells. Expanded clonotype shifts may have been confounded, as the donors had an unknown CMV status. Across the age range, TCR beta diversity per million T cells fell in a roughly linear way.

Alongside a J-beta primer mix, a sample-barcoded 5' primer served in a second PCR lasting 7 to 11 cycles. MiXCR, run by TCRdb on the 5' RACE reads, gives a single entry per CDR3 protein. The table lists around 940,000 distinct CDR3 sequences, around 54% of them singletons. The CDR3 is 16 residues long. V shed 6 bases and J shed 0 bases, with 14 bases lying between them. The individuals who served as donors were healthy Caucasians living in Russia, aged roughly 6 to 90. The sequence was collected from a woman aged 60-75 years in good health. The gene calls are TRBV12-3 or TRBV12-4 and TRBJ2-2; D ambiguous. The sequencing sample was made of blood. CDR3 in amino acids: CASSPTLESNTGELFF. CDR3 nucleotides: TGTGCCAGCAGCCCTACCCTAGAATCGAACACCGGGGAGCTGTTTTTT.